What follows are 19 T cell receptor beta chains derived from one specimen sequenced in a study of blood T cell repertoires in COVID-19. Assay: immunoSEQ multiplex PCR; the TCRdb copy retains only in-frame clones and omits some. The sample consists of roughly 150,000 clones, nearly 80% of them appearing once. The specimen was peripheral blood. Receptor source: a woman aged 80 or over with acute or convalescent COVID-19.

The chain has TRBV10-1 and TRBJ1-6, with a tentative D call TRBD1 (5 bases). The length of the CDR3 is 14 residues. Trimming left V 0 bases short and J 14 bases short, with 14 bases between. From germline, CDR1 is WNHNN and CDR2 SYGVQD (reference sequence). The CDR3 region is CASSESAGMGSLHF. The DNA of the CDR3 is TGCGCCAGCAGTGAGTCGGCAGGGATGGGATCCCTCCACTTT.

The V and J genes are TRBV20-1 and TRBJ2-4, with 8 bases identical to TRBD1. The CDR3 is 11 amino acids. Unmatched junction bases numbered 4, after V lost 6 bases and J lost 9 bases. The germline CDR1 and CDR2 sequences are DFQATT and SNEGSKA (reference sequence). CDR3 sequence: CSAGQGPIQYF. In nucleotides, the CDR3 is TGCAGTGCCGGACAGGGACCCATTCAGTACTTC.

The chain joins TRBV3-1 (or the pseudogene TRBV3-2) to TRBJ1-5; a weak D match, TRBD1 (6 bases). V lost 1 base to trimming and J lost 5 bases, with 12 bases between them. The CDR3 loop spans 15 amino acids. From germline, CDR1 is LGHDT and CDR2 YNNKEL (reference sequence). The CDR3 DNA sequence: TGTGCCAGCAGCCAAGGGGGCGGGGGCTATCAGCCCCAGCATTTT. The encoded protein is CASSQGGGGYQPQHF.

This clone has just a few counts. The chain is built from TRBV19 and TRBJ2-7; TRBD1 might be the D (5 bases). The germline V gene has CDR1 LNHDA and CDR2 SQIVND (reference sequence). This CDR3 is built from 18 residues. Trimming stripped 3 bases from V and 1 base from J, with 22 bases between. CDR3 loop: CASSIRFRASGMSYEQYF. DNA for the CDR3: TGTGCCAGTAGTATTAGATTCCGAGCGTCAGGGATGTCCTACGAGCAGTACTTC.

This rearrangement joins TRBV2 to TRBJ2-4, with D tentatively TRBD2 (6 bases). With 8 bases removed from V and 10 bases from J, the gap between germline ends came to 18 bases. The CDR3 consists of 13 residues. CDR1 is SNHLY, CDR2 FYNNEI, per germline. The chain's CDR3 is CASGGDPGGIQYF. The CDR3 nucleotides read TGTGCCAGCGGGGGAGACCCCGGAGGGATTCAGTACTTC.

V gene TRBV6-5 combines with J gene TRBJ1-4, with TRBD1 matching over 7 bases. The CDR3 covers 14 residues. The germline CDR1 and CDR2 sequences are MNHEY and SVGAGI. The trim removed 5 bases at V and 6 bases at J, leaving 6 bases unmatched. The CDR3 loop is CASSNTGEHEKLFF. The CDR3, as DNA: TGTGCCAGCAGTAACACAGGGGAACATGAAAAACTGTTTTTT.

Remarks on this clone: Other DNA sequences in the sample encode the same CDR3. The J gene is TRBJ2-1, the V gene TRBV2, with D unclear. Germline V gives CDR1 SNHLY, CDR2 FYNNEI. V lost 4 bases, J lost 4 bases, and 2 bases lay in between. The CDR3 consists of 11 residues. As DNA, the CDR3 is TGTGCCAGCAGTGCTTACAATGAGCAGTTCTTC. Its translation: CASSAYNEQFF. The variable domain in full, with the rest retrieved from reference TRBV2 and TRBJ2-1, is EPEVTQTPSHQVTQMGQEVILRCVPISNHLYFYWYRQILGQKVEFLVSFYNNEISEKSEIFDDQFSVERPDGSNFTLKIRSTKLEDSAMYFCASSAYNEQFFGPGTRLTVL.

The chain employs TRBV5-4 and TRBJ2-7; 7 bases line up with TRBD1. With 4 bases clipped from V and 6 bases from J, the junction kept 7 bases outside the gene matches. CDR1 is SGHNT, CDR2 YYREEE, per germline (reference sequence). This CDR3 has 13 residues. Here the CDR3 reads CASSEAGGFEQYF. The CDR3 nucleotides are TGTGCCAGCAGCGAGGCAGGGGGATTCGAGCAGTACTTC.

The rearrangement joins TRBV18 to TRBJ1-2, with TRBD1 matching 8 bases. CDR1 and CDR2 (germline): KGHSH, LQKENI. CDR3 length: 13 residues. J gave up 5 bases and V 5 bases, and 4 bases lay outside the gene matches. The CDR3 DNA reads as TGTGCCAGCTCAGCGGACAGGGAGTATGGCTACACCTTC. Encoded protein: CASSADREYGYTF.

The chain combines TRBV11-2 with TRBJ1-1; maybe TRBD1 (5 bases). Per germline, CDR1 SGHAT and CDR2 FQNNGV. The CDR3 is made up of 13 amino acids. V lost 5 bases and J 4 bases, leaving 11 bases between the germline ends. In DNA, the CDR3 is TGTGCCAGCAGCCAGACAGAGTCCACTGAAGCTTTCTTT. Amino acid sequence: CASSQTESTEAFF.

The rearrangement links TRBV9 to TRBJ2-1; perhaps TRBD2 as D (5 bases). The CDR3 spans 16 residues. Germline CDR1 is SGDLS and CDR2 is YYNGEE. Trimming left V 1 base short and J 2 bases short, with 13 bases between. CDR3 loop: CASSVYGEWTYNEQFF. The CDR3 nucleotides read TGTGCCAGCAGCGTATATGGGGAGTGGACCTACAATGAGCAGTTCTTC.

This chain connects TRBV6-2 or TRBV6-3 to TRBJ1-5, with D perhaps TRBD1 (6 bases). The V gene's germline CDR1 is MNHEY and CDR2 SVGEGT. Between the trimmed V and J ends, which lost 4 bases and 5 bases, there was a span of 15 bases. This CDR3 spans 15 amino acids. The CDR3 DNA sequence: TGTGCCAGCAGTTCTATCGACAGGAGATATCAGCCCCAGCATTTT. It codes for CASSSIDRRYQPQHF.

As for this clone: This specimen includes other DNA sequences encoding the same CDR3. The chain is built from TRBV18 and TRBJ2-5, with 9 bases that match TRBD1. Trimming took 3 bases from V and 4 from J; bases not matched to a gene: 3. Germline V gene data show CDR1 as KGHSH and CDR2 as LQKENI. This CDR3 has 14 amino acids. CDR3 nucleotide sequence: TGTGCCAGCTCACCGGACAGGGGAGGAGAGACCCAGTACTTC. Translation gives CASSPDRGGETQYF.

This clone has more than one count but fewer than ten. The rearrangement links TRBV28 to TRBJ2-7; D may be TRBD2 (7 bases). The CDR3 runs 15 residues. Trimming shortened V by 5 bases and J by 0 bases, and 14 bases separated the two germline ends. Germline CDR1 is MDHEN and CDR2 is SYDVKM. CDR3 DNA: TGTGCCAGCAGTCTTGGGGGGGGCAGCTCCTACGAGCAGTACTTC. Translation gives CASSLGGGSSYEQYF.

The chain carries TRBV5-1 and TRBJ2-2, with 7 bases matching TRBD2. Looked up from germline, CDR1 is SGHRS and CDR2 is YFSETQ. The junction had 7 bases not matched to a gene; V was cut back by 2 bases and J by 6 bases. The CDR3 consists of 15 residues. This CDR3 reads CASSLGVSGPGELFF. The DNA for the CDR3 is TGCGCCAGCAGCTTAGGTGTTAGCGGGCCCGGGGAGCTGTTTTTT.

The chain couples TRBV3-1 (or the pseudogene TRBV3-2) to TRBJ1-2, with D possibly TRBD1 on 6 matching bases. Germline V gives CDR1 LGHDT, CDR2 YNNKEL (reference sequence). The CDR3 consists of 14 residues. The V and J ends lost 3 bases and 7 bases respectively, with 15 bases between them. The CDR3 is CASSQATGLSGYTF. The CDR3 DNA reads TGTGCCAGCAGCCAGGCCACAGGGTTGAGTGGCTACACCTTC.

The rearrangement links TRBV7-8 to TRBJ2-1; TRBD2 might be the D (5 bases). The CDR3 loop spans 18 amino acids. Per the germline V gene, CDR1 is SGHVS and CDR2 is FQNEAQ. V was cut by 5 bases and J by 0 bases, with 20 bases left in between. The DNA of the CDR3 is TGTGCCAGCAGCCGTCGGAGAGGGCGGGCAAGCTCCTACAATGAGCAGTTCTTC. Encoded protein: CASSRRRGRASSYNEQFF.

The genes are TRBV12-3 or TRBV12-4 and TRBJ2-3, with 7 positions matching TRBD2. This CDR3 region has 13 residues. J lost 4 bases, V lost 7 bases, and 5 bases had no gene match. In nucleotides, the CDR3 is TGTGCCAGCACAGGCGGGAGTGCAGATACGCAGTATTTT. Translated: CASTGGSADTQYF.

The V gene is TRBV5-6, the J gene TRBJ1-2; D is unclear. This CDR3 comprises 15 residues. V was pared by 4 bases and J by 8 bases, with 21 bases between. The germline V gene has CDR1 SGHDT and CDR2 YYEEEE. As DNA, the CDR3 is TGTGCCAGCAGCCCCGGGTTGTCGACTTACCGGGGCTACACCTTC. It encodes CASSPGLSTYRGYTF. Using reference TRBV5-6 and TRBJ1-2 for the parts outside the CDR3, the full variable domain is DAGVTQSPTHLIKTRGQQVTLRCSPKSGHDTVSWYQQALGQGPQFIFQYYEEEERQRGNFPDRFSGHQFPNYSSELNVNALLLGDSALYLCASSPGLSTYRGYTFGSGTRLTVV.